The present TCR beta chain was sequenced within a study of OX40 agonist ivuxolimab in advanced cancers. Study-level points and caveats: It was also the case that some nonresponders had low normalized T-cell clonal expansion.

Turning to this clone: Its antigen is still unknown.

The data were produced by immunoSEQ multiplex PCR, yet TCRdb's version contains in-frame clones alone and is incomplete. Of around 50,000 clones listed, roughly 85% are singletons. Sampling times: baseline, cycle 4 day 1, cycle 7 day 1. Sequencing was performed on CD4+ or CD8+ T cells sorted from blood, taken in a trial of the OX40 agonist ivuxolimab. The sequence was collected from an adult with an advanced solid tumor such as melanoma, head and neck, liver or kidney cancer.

In DNA, the CDR3 is TGTGCCAGCAGCTCCGGTTGGGTTAGGACAGGGGGCAGGCTAGACTATGGCTACACCTTC. Translating it yields CASSSGWVRTGGRLDYGYTF. This chain joins TRBV5-5 and TRBJ1-2; 11 bases line up with TRBD1. V dropped 3 bases and J dropped 3; count of bases not matched to a gene: 19. CDR1 and CDR2 (germline): SGHKS, YYEKEE (reference sequence). This CDR3 comprises 20 residues.